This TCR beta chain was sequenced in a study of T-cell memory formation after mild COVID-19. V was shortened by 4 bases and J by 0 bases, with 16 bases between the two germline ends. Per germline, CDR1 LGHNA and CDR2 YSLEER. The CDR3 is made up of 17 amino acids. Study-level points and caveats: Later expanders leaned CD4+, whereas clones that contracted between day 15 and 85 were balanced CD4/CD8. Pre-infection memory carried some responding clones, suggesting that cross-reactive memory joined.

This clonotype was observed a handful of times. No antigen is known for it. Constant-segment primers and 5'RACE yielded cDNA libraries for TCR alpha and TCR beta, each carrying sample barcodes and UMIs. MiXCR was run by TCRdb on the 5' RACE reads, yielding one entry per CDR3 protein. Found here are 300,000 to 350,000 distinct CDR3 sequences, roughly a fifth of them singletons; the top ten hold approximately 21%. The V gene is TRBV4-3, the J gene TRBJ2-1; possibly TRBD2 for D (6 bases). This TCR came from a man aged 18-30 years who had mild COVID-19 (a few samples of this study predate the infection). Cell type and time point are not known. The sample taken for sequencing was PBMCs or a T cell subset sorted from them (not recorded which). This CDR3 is CASSPQLAASSYNEQFF. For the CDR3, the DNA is TGCGCCAGCAGCCCCCAACTAGCAGCAAGCTCCTACAATGAGCAGTTCTTC.